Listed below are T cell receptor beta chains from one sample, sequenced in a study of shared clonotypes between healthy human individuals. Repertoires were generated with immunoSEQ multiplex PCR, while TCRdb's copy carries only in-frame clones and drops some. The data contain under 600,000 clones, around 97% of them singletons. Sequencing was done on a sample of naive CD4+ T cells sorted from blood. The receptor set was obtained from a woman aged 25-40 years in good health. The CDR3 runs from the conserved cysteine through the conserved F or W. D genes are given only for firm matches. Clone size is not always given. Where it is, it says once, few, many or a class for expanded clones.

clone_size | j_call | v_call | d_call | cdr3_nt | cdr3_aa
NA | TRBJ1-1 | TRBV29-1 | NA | TGCAGCGCTACCCTGGGGGACCTGAAAGCTTTCTTT | CSATLGDLKAFF
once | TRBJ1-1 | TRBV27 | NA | TGTGCCAGCAGTTTAGCAGTTGGGCAGTACGCTGAAGCTTTCTTT | CASSLAVGQYAEAFF
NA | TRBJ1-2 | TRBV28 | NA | TGTGCCAGCCAAAGGACAAGGAATAACTATGGCTACACCTTC | CASQRTRNNYGYTF
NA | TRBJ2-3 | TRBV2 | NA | TGTGCCAGCAGTGATTCCCCGGGGGGCCCCGCCACAGATACGCAGTATTTT | CASSDSPGGPATDTQYF
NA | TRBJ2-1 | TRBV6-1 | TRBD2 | TGTGCCAGCAGTGGATGGACTAGCGGGAGCGGTAATGAGCAGTTCTTC | CASSGWTSGSGNEQFF
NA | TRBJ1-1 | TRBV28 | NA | TGTGCCAGCAGCAAGAACACTGAAGCTTTCTTT | CASSKNTEAFF
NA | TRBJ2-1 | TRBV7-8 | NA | TGTGCCAGCAGCCCACTAGCCGCCGATGAGCAGTTCTTC | CASSPLAADEQFF
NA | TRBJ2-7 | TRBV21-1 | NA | TGTGCCACCGTAACGAACGGGAGCCACGAGCAGTACTTC | CATVTNGSHEQYF
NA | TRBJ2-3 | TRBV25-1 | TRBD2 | TGTGCCAGCAGTGAGTGGGCGGGAGGGAGCACAGATACGCAGTATTTT | CASSEWAGGSTDTQYF
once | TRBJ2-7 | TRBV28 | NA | TGTGCCAGCAGTCCGAGGGGTAGCTCCTACGAGCAGTACTTC | CASSPRGSSYEQYF
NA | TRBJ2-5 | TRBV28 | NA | TGTGCCAGCAGTCATTTGGAGGAGACCCAGTACTTC | CASSHLEETQYF
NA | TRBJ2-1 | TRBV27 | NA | TGTGCCAGCAGTTTACGGACTGGAAATGAGCAGTTCTTC | CASSLRTGNEQFF
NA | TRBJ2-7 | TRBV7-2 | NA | TGTGCCAGCAGGAAGGCTAGCTCCTACGAGCAGTACTTC | CASRKASSYEQYF
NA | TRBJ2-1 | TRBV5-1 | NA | TGCGCCAGCAGCTTCCAGGGAGGTGAGCAGTTCTTC | CASSFQGGEQFF
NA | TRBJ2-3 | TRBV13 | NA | TGTGCCAGCAGCTCGTGGGGGGCAAATACGCAGTATTTT | CASSSWGANTQYF
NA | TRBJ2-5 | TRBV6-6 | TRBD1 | TGTGCCAGCACCAGGGGGCAGCGCAGGTCCCAGTACTTC | CASTRGQRRSQYF
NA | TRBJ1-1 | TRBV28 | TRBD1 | TGTGCCAGCAGTTTATCTGACAGGGGGCTTTCCGGTTTCTTT | CASSLSDRGLSGFF
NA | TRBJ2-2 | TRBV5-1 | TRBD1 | TGCGCCAGCAGCTTAAATACAGGGGCCAACACCGGGGAGCTGTTTTTT | CASSLNTGANTGELFF